The 30 T cell receptor beta chains below all came from one sample that was sequenced in a study of beta chain features in type 1 diabetes. Expressed TCRB transcripts were sequenced, since all the RNA that had been isolated was reverse transcribed. Sequencing used immunoSEQ multiplex PCR; TCRdb keeps in-frame clones, though not all of them. The table has roughly 500,000 clones, about an eighth seen once; the top ten hold approximately 0.05%. The sample taken for sequencing was naive CD4+ T cells from blood. All receptors come from a woman under 30 in good health.

This clone was found a few times. The chain uses TRBV29-1 and TRBJ2-7, with D possibly matching TRBD2 (5 bases). This CDR3 spans 13 amino acids. With 2 bases removed from V and 1 base from J, the gap between germline ends came to 9 bases. CDR1 is SQVTM and CDR2 is ANQGSEA in the germline V gene. The CDR3 reads CSVELRGSYEQYF. CDR3 nucleotides: TGCAGCGTTGAACTTCGGGGATCCTACGAGCAGTACTTC.

This clone was seen a few times. This sequence joins TRBV9 and TRBJ2-3; D call uncertain. CDR1 SGDLS and CDR2 YYNGEE come from the germline V gene. Between the trimmed V and J ends, which lost 0 bases and 2 bases, there was a span of 10 bases. This CDR3 has 15 residues. The CDR3 loop reads CASSVVSSYTDTQYF. CDR3 sequence (DNA): TGTGCCAGCAGCGTAGTGAGCAGCTACACAGATACGCAGTATTTT.

This clone was counted only a few times. V and J are TRBV7-6 and TRBJ2-6; 8 nucleotides match TRBD2. The V segment lost 6 bases and the J segment 3 bases; nucleotides outside the gene matches: 10. CDR3 length: 17 amino acids. The germline CDR1 and CDR2 sequences are SGHVS and FNYEAQ. The DNA for the CDR3 is TGTGCCAGCAGTCCAGGACTAGCCCCCGGTGGGGCCAACGTCCTGACTTTC. Amino acid sequence: CASSPGLAPGGANVLTF.

The DNA for the CDR3 is TGCGCCAGCAGTAAAGGGCCGGGACAGAGGGACTCACCCCTCCACTTT. This encodes CASSKGPGQRDSPLHF. The rearrangement links TRBV4-1 to TRBJ1-6; 7 bases align to TRBD1. This CDR3 has 16 amino acids. CDR1 is MGHRA, CDR2 YSYEKL, per germline. Trimming at V came to 6 bases and at J to 10 bases, leaving 15 bases not matched to a gene.

This clone was recorded a few times. V and J are TRBV19 and TRBJ2-2; 16 bases are shared with TRBD2. V shed 10 bases and J 4 bases; nucleotides not matched to a gene: 12. The CDR3 is made up of 18 amino acids. Germline V CDR1 and CDR2: LNHDA, SQIVND (reference sequence). CDR3 residues: CATSGTSGRASTTGELFF. The CDR3 DNA is TGTGCCACGAGCGGGACTAGCGGGAGGGCATCGACCACCGGGGAGCTGTTTTTT.

This clone was counted only a few times. V and J are TRBV7-8 and TRBJ2-3; TRBD2 is a possible D gene (5 bases). The V end lost 3 bases, the J end lost 0 bases, and 13 bases lay between the germline ends. The V gene's germline CDR1 is SGHVS and CDR2 FQNEAQ. The CDR3 loop spans 16 amino acids. The CDR3 sequence: CASSFGRGLSTDTQYF. In DNA, the CDR3 is TGTGCCAGCAGCTTCGGTCGAGGACTTAGCACAGATACGCAGTATTTT.

This clone was counted a few times. V gene TRBV4-1 combines with J gene TRBJ1-5, with TRBD1 as a possible D gene (5 bases). The V gene lost 3 bases and the J gene lost 1 base, with 10 bases spanning the gap. Germline CDR1 reads MGHRA; CDR2 reads YSYEKL. There are 15 residues in the CDR3. Here the CDR3 DNA reads TGCGCCAGCAGCCATGGGACGGCCAGCAATCAGCCCCAGCATTTT. Translation gives CASSHGTASNQPQHF.

CDR3 in amino acids: CASGIQGQGNTEAFF. As DNA, the CDR3 is TGCGCCAGCGGCATACAGGGACAGGGGAACACTGAAGCTTTCTTT. This chain links TRBV5-1 with TRBJ1-1; TRBD1 matches 9 bases. The V segment lost 7 bases and the J segment 1 base; nucleotides outside the gene matches: 8. The germline V gene encodes CDR1 SGHRS and CDR2 YFSETQ. The CDR3 contains 15 residues.

This clone turned up a few times. The chain couples TRBV25-1 to TRBJ2-7, with D perhaps TRBD1 or TRBD2 (5 bases each). The V end lost 4 bases, the J end lost 3 bases, and 10 bases lay between the germline ends. In germline, CDR1 is MGHDK, CDR2 SYGVNS. The CDR3 totals 13 residues. The CDR3 here is CASSATGGYEQYV. Written as DNA, the CDR3 is TGTGCCAGCAGTGCCACAGGAGGCTACGAGCAGTACGTC.

This clone has just a few counts. The chain couples TRBV30 to TRBJ2-7, with 9 bases matching TRBD1. This CDR3 contains 14 residues. Germline trimming cut 4 bases from V and 1 base from J; bases unmatched to any gene: 5. CDR1 and CDR2 (germline): GTSNPN, SVGIG (reference sequence). The CDR3 loop is CAWKRDRVSYEQYF. The CDR3 coding sequence is TGTGCCTGGAAGAGGGACAGGGTTTCCTACGAGCAGTACTTC.

This clone was seen a few times. The chain links TRBV20-1 to TRBJ2-1; tentatively, D is TRBD2 (6 bases). The germline V gene has CDR1 DFQATT and CDR2 SNEGSKA (reference sequence). With 6 bases removed from V and 8 bases from J, the gap between germline ends came to 11 bases. CDR3 size: 11 residues. CDR3 coding DNA: TGCAGTGCCCGGGAGTGGCATGAGCAGTTCTTC. Its translation: CSAREWHEQFF.

This clone has a handful of counts. The chain combines TRBV28 with TRBJ2-7; D not resolved. Germline V gene sequence: CDR1 MDHEN, CDR2 SYDVKM. The CDR3 loop spans 13 amino acids. V lost 6 bases and J lost 6, with 15 bases in between. CDR3 DNA: TGTGCCAGCAGAGTGGACGGCCACGGCGAGCAGTACGTC. Its translation is CASRVDGHGEQYV.

This clone has a handful of counts. This chain links TRBV29-1 with TRBJ1-5, with a weak D call TRBD1 (6 bases). The CDR3 sequence is 14 residues long. Germline CDR1 SQVTM, CDR2 ANQGSEA. V was shortened by 4 bases and J by 1 base, with 11 bases between the two germline ends. The CDR3 DNA sequence: TGCAGCGTTGGGACCGGGACAAGCAATCAGCCCCAGCATTTT. Its translation is CSVGTGTSNQPQHF. Full variable domain (outside the CDR3, taken from reference TRBV29-1 and TRBJ1-5): SAVISQKPSRDICQRGTSLTIQCQVDSQVTMMFWYRQQPGQSLTLIATANQGSEATYESGFVIDKFPISRPNLTFSTLTVSNMSPEDSSIYLCSVGTGTSNQPQHFGDGTRLSIL.

V usage is TRBV9 and J usage is TRBJ2-5, with D possibly TRBD2 on 6 matching bases. Germline lookup yields CDR1 SGDLS and CDR2 YYNGEE. The CDR3 runs 16 residues. V gave up 0 bases and J gave up 4 bases, with 16 bases separating them. CDR3 in amino acids: CASSVDPRLVRETQYF. The DNA for the CDR3 is TGTGCCAGCAGCGTAGACCCAAGACTAGTCAGAGAGACCCAGTACTTC.

The J gene is TRBJ1-6, the V gene TRBV7-9; D call uncertain. The CDR3 contains 12 residues. Germline CDR1 is SEHNR and CDR2 is FQNEAQ (reference sequence). Trimming shortened V by 1 base and J by 14 bases, and 9 bases separated the two germline ends. CDR3 residues: CASSLVTLALHF. CDR3 nucleotides: TGTGCCAGCAGCTTAGTTACCCTAGCCCTCCACTTT.

This clone appeared a few times. The chain uses TRBV9 and TRBJ2-1, with D uncertain. Germline V gives CDR1 SGDLS, CDR2 YYNGEE. V was pared by 0 bases and J by 2 bases, with 9 bases between. The CDR3 runs 15 residues. The CDR3 region has the DNA TGTGCCAGCAGCGTAGTTGACGTACCCTACAATGAGCAGTTCTTC. Protein product: CASSVVDVPYNEQFF.

This clone occurred a few times. The chain recombines TRBV25-1 with TRBJ2-1; D is possibly TRBD1 (7 bases). Germline CDR1 is MGHDK and CDR2 is SYGVNS. The CDR3 totals 16 residues. Trimming pared 3 bases from V and 9 bases from J, leaving 21 bases between. CDR3 amino acids: CASSDGTGAPTSEQFF. The CDR3 bases are TGTGCCAGCAGTGATGGAACAGGGGCGCCGACTAGTGAGCAGTTCTTC.

V usage is TRBV7-2 and J usage is TRBJ2-5; D not resolved. CDR3 size: 13 residues. V was pared by 3 bases and J by 5 bases, with 10 bases between. The V gene's germline CDR1 is SGHTA and CDR2 FQGNSA. The CDR3 region is CASSFFLGETQYF. CDR3 sequence (DNA): TGTGCCAGCAGCTTTTTTTTGGGGGAGACCCAGTACTTC.

V and J are TRBV13 and TRBJ2-1; 10 nucleotides match TRBD1. V lost 7 bases and J lost 4; bases outside the gene matches: 7. CDR3 length: 15 residues. CDR1 is PRHDT and CDR2 is FYEKMQ in the germline V gene (reference sequence). CDR3: CASTPRDRGYNEQFF. The CDR3 coding sequence is TGTGCCAGCACCCCCCGGGACAGGGGTTACAATGAGCAGTTCTTC.

This clone has only a few counts. The genes are TRBV18 and TRBJ2-4; a possible D gene is TRBD1 (6 bases). V was cut by 1 base and J by 3 bases, with 10 bases left in between. This CDR3 contains 15 residues. From germline, CDR1 is KGHSH and CDR2 LQKENI. The DNA of the CDR3 is TGTGCCAGCTCACCACGGGGGCTCGTCAAAAACATTCAGTACTTC. Its protein product is CASSPRGLVKNIQYF.

The sample holds many counts of this clone. The V call is TRBV9, the J call TRBJ2-5, with D unclear. CDR3 length equals 15 residues. With 4 bases removed from V and 2 bases from J, the gap between germline ends came to 15 bases. Germline CDR1 reads SGDLS; CDR2 reads YYNGEE. The CDR3 here is CASSRELQMQETQYF. The DNA for the CDR3 is TGTGCCAGCAGCCGTGAACTGCAGATGCAAGAGACCCAGTACTTC.

In this sample, this clone turned up a few times. V gene TRBV7-9 combines with J gene TRBJ2-7; D gene ambiguous. Looked up from germline, CDR1 is SEHNR and CDR2 is FQNEAQ (reference sequence). V lost 5 bases and J 6 bases, leaving 23 bases between the germline ends. CDR3 length: 16 amino acids. CDR3 bases: TGTGCCAGCAGCCCGAGAGGTGGCACCGCCCTAGTCGAGCAGTACTTC. The encoded protein is CASSPRGGTALVEQYF.

The rearrangement joins TRBV9 to TRBJ2-5; TRBD2 agrees at 13 bases. The germline CDR1 and CDR2 sequences are SGDLS and YYNGEE. With V trimmed by 5 bases and J by 5 bases, 6 bases remained unmatched. The CDR3 is 15 residues long. This CDR3 is CASSALAGGRETQYF. For the CDR3, the DNA is TGTGCCAGCAGTGCACTAGCGGGGGGGCGTGAGACCCAGTACTTC.

This clone was counted only a few times. The chain is built from TRBV30 and TRBJ2-7; the D gene is possibly TRBD2 (6 bases). V was cut by 1 base and J by 5 bases, with 18 bases left in between. The length of the CDR3 is 15 residues. Looked up from germline, CDR1 is GTSNPN and CDR2 is SVGIG (reference sequence). CDR3 loop: CAWSGGGVGFHEQYF. CDR3 DNA: TGTGCCTGGAGTGGAGGAGGGGTCGGCTTCCACGAGCAGTACTTC.

This clone was seen a handful of times. V is TRBV19 and J is TRBJ1-4, with 7 bases fitting TRBD1. V lost 5 bases and J lost 4; bases outside the gene matches: 7. The CDR3 extends over 15 amino acids. Germline assignment: CDR1 LNHDA and CDR2 SQIVND (reference sequence). The CDR3 nucleotides are TGTGCCAGTAGTCTGGGGGGACAGCTTAATGAAAAACTGTTTTTT. Protein product: CASSLGGQLNEKLFF.

This clone has a handful of counts. The sample contains more than one DNA sequence encoding this CDR3. The CDR3, as DNA: TGTGCCAGCAGCCGCGACAGGGGCCAAGAGACCCAGTACTTC. It specifies CASSRDRGQETQYF. J is TRBJ2-5 and V is TRBV7-2; 8 nucleotides align to TRBD1. V dropped 5 bases and J dropped 1; count of bases not matched to a gene: 3. Germline loops: CDR1 SGHTA, CDR2 FQGNSA. This CDR3 spans 14 amino acids.

This clone was picked up one time. The rearrangement links TRBV5-1 to TRBJ1-1; 9 bases line up with TRBD1. Germline lookup yields CDR1 SGHRS and CDR2 YFSETQ. This CDR3 has 16 residues. J was trimmed by 5 bases and V by 7 bases; bases with no gene match: 15. CDR3 amino acids: CASVRTGGSLGTEAFF. DNA for the CDR3: TGCGCCAGCGTACGAACAGGGGGCTCTCTTGGTACTGAAGCTTTCTTT.

The CDR3 loop is CASSLGPVNTEAFF. The CDR3, as DNA: TGTGCCAGCAGCTTAGGTCCGGTGAACACTGAAGCTTTCTTT. This chain links TRBV7-6 with TRBJ1-1, with D unresolved. The CDR3 runs 14 residues. Germline CDR1 SGHVS, CDR2 FNYEAQ. V gave up 1 base and J gave up 0 bases, with 6 bases separating them.

The rearrangement joins TRBV7-9 to TRBJ1-1, with TRBD1 matching 7 bases. The trim removed 0 bases at V and 8 bases at J, leaving 6 bases unmatched. This CDR3 contains 14 residues. Germline CDR1 SEHNR, CDR2 FQNEAQ (reference sequence). The CDR3 region has the DNA TGTGCCAGCAGCTTAGCGATCCAGGGGGTAGAAGCTTTCTTT. Encoded protein: CASSLAIQGVEAFF.

The rearrangement links TRBV6-7 to TRBJ2-1, with D unresolved. TRBV6-7 belongs to the ORF category, with a function that is uncertain. The CDR3 is made up of 9 amino acids. V dropped 0 bases and J dropped 15 bases, with 3 bases sitting between them. CDR3 DNA sequence: TGTGCCAGCAGTTACTCGAGGTTCTTC. Translating it yields CASSYSRFF.